This TCR beta chain derives from a study of regulatory T cells in long-lasting Graves disease. This clonotype was seen many times. Time point in this sample: persistent/refractory GD, antithyroid drugs over 5 years with positive TRAb. Extracted RNA from PBMCs served as the source of the TCR library. Arm-PCR with iRepertoire HTBI primers amplified the CDR3 regions for these TCR beta libraries. TCRdb itself ran the multiplex PCR reads through MiXCR, one entry per CDR3 protein. This table has more than 650,000 distinct CDR3 sequences, roughly 30% appearing once. The CDR3 loop spans 13 amino acids. Germline loops: CDR1 MNHGY, CDR2 SVAAGI. The V end lost 3 bases, the J end lost 8 bases, and 13 bases lay between the germline ends.

Source: peripheral blood mononuclear cells (PBMCs), taken when the disease was refractory, from a patient treated with antithyroid drugs. J is TRBJ1-2 and V is TRBV6-9, with D hard to call. This clonotype originated in a female donor with Graves disease. The CDR3 sequence is CASSYSPDRGYTF. DNA for the CDR3: TGTGCCAGCAGTTACTCACCGGATCGGGGCTACACCTTC.